Shown below are 24 T cell receptor beta chains from a single sample sequenced in a study of shared clonotypes between healthy human individuals. TCRdb's table, derived via immunoSEQ multiplex PCR, lists solely in-frame clones and lacks some. The sample holds about 2.2 million clones; around 93% are singletons and the top ten take about 1.6%. Cells designated naive CD8 were CD45RO-negative and were positively selected for CCR7, with terminally differentiated effector memory CD45RA+ cells excluded. Sequenced sample: naive CD8+ T cells from PBMCs. These receptors all come from a man between 18 and 35 years old in good health. Some clones in this sample may be carry-over from other donors' samples.

CDR3 nucleotide sequence: TGTGCCAGCAGTGATTTGTCAGTTTTCTATGGCTACACCTTC. As protein: CASSDLSVFYGYTF. The V and J genes are TRBV2 and TRBJ1-2, with no clear D. The CDR3 runs to 14 residues. Germline lookup yields CDR1 SNHLY and CDR2 FYNNEI. The germline V and J ends were trimmed by 3 bases and 4 bases, with 12 bases remaining between them.

This chain links TRBV19 with TRBJ1-1; 7 nucleotides line up with TRBD1. J lost 1 base, V lost 0 bases, and 8 bases had no gene match. Germline-derived CDR1 and CDR2 are LNHDA and SQIVND (reference sequence). This CDR3 region has 17 residues. The CDR3 nucleotides are TGTGCCAGTAGTATAGACTTCGAGGGGACAGAGAACACTGAAGCTTTCTTT. The encoded protein is CASSIDFEGTENTEAFF. The entire variable domain, with the rest obtained from reference TRBV19 and TRBJ1-1, is as follows: DGGITQSPKYLFRKEGQNVTLSCEQNLNHDAMYWYRQDPGQGLRLIYYSQIVNDFQKGDIAEGYSVSREKKESFPLTVTSAQKNPTAFYLCASSIDFEGTENTEAFFGQGTRLTVV.

The rearrangement uses TRBV7-8 and TRBJ1-2; 8 bases align to TRBD1. The CDR3 is 16 amino acids. Germline V gene data show CDR1 as SGHVS and CDR2 as FQNEAQ. Trimming at V came to 0 bases and at J to 6 bases, leaving 9 bases not matched to a gene. The CDR3 coding sequence is TGTGCCAGCAGCTTAGCGAGTGGACAGGGAAGGGATGGCTACACCTTC. It codes for CASSLASGQGRDGYTF.

This chain links TRBV6-5 with TRBJ1-2; D is uncertain. CDR3 length: 14 amino acids. CDR1 is MNHEY, CDR2 SVGAGI, per germline. V lost 2 bases and J lost 0, with 7 bases in between. CDR3 in DNA: TGTGCCAGCAGTTACACTCAAGCTAACTATGGCTACACCTTC. Its protein product is CASSYTQANYGYTF.

The chain joins TRBV10-1 to TRBJ2-3; TRBD1 matches 10 bases. The CDR3 covers 16 residues. V was clipped by 4 bases and J by 0 bases; unmatched bases: 4. The germline CDR1 and CDR2 sequences are WNHNN and SYGVQD (reference sequence). The CDR3, as DNA: TGCGCCAGCAGTGGAGGGGACAGGGGCAGCACAGATACGCAGTATTTT. Translation: CASSGGDRGSTDTQYF.

The V call is TRBV19, the J call TRBJ1-1, with 8 bases that match TRBD1. V dropped 1 base and J dropped 1; count of bases not matched to a gene: 8. Germline V gene data show CDR1 as LNHDA and CDR2 as SQIVND (reference sequence). This CDR3 comprises 17 residues. CDR3 in amino acids: CASSIGAVGQGNTEAFF. The DNA of the CDR3 is TGTGCCAGTAGTATAGGTGCGGTCGGACAGGGGAACACTGAAGCTTTCTTT.

The V gene is TRBV6-5, the J gene TRBJ2-3; D may be TRBD2 (6 bases). This CDR3 is 16 amino acids long. With 2 bases removed from V and 0 bases from J, the gap between germline ends came to 12 bases. Germline lookup yields CDR1 MNHEY and CDR2 SVGAGI. CDR3: CASSYEGGESTDTQYF. In nucleotides, the CDR3 is TGTGCCAGCAGTTACGAGGGCGGGGAGAGCACAGATACGCAGTATTTT.

With respect to this clone: At the DNA level, this CDR3 is encoded by other sequences in the same sample as well. V is TRBV19 and J is TRBJ2-1; TRBD2 might be the D (5 bases). Germline lookup yields CDR1 LNHDA and CDR2 SQIVND (reference sequence). This CDR3 contains 15 residues. V shed 3 bases and J shed 0 bases, with 9 bases lying between them. Written as DNA, the CDR3 is TGTGCCAGTAGTATCACGGGATCCTCCTACAATGAGCAGTTCTTC. Its translation is CASSITGSSYNEQFF.

V gene TRBV7-2 combines with J gene TRBJ1-2, with 9 bases aligning to TRBD1. CDR1 is SGHTA, CDR2 FQGNSA, per germline. This CDR3 spans 14 amino acids. Losses at the gene ends were 6 bases for V and 5 bases for J; bases not matched to a gene: 7. CDR3 amino acids: CASRGTGTGYGYTF. As DNA, the CDR3 is TGTGCCAGCAGGGGGACCGGGACAGGGTATGGCTACACCTTC.

V is TRBV14 and J is TRBJ1-3; D gene ambiguous. The V gene lost 4 bases and the J gene lost 2 bases, with 12 bases spanning the gap. CDR3 length: 15 amino acids. The germline gives CDR1 SGHDN, CDR2 FVKESK. As DNA, the CDR3 is TGTGCCAGCAGCCCCAACCGAGGAGCTGGAAACACCATATATTTT. Translating gives CASSPNRGAGNTIYF.

This clone has only a few counts. The rearrangement links TRBV29-1 to TRBJ1-2, with D hard to call. Germline V gene data show CDR1 as SQVTM and CDR2 as ANQGSEA. The CDR3 consists of 11 residues. The DNA for the CDR3 is TGCAGTCACAGAACCAACTATGGCTACACCTTC. The encoded protein is CSHRTNYGYTF.

The chain links TRBV27 to TRBJ2-1; D may be TRBD2 (5 bases). Germline CDR1 reads MNHEY; CDR2 reads SMNVEV (reference sequence). Trimming shortened V by 11 bases and J by 4 bases, and 12 bases separated the two germline ends. This CDR3 contains 12 residues. For the CDR3, the DNA is TGTGCCTCGGGCGCGGGTTACAATGAGCAGTTCTTC. Translated, it gives CASGAGYNEQFF.

The sample holds one count of this clone. V usage is TRBV6-4 and J usage is TRBJ2-1, with 8 bases matching TRBD1. Unmatched junction bases numbered 9, after V lost 6 bases and J lost 5 bases. The CDR3 is 15 residues long. Germline-derived CDR1 and CDR2 are MRHNA and SNTAGT. This CDR3 is CASRLDRGPNNEQFF. The CDR3 nucleotides read TGTGCCAGCAGATTAGACAGGGGCCCAAACAATGAGCAGTTCTTC.

For this clone: Other nucleotide sequences in the sample specify the same CDR3. The chain carries TRBV29-1 and TRBJ1-2; a weak D match, TRBD1 (6 bases). With 4 bases removed from V and 3 bases from J, the gap between germline ends came to 9 bases. The germline V gene has CDR1 SQVTM and CDR2 ANQGSEA. The CDR3 totals 12 residues. CDR3 protein: CSVGEGDYGYTF. The DNA for the CDR3 is TGCAGCGTTGGGGAGGGGGACTATGGCTACACCTTC.

CDR3 region: CASSLGQGAETQYF. CDR3 coding DNA: TGCGCCAGCAGCCTGGGACAGGGTGCAGAGACCCAGTACTTC. The rearrangement uses TRBV5-1 and TRBJ2-5; 9 bases map to TRBD1. The CDR3 spans 14 residues. Germline V gene sequence: CDR1 SGHRS, CDR2 YFSETQ. The J segment lost 4 bases and the V segment lost 4 bases, leaving 5 bases of the junction unmatched.

The chain couples TRBV7-9 to TRBJ1-1, with 9 bases identical to TRBD1. The V gene end was trimmed by 2 bases and the J gene end by 5 bases; junction bases not matched to a gene: 12. This CDR3 has 17 residues. Germline assignment: CDR1 SEHNR and CDR2 FQNEAQ (reference sequence). CDR3 protein: CASSLPTNGQGITEAFF. CDR3 nucleotides: TGTGCCAGCAGCTTACCGACGAACGGACAGGGGATTACTGAAGCTTTCTTT.

The rearrangement joins TRBV30 to TRBJ2-7, with 7 nucleotides matching TRBD2. Germline CDR1 and CDR2: GTSNPN and SVGIG (reference sequence). This CDR3 has 15 amino acids. The V and J ends lost 0 bases and 1 base, in that order; junction bases with no gene match: 6. The CDR3 region is CAWSVRTSPSYEQYF. CDR3 DNA: TGTGCCTGGAGTGTACGGACTAGTCCATCCTACGAGCAGTACTTC.

This clone was detected once. The chain recombines TRBV28 with TRBJ2-1; no definite D call. V was pared by 8 bases and J by 6 bases, with 8 bases between. Germline assignment: CDR1 MDHEN and CDR2 SYDVKM. This CDR3 is built from 11 residues. The CDR3 here is CASGRSNEQFF. The CDR3 nucleotides are TGTGCCAGCGGACGTAGCAATGAGCAGTTCTTC.

The chain joins TRBV5-8 to TRBJ1-5; D ambiguous. Germline CDR1 SGHTS, CDR2 YDEGEE. V was pared by 6 bases and J by 8 bases, with 9 bases between. This CDR3 region has 11 residues. The CDR3 region has the DNA TGTGCCAGCACCCCTCGGGAGCCCCAGCATTTT. Translation gives CASTPREPQHF.

The V call is TRBV10-2, the J call TRBJ1-1; D perhaps matches TRBD1 (5 bases). The CDR3 is made up of 14 amino acids. CDR1 and CDR2 (germline): WSHSY, SAAADI. Trimming left V 3 bases short and J 5 bases short, with 13 bases between. CDR3 residues: CASSDRSGRTEAFF. Written as DNA, the CDR3 is TGCGCCAGCAGTGACCGTTCAGGGCGGACTGAAGCTTTCTTT.

The chain joins TRBV4-1 to TRBJ2-1; 11 bases are shared with TRBD2. The germline CDR1 and CDR2 sequences are MGHRA and YSYEKL. The CDR3 runs 16 residues. Losses at the gene ends were 3 bases for V and 3 bases for J; bases not matched to a gene: 4. DNA of the CDR3: TGCGCCAGCAGCCAGATAGCGGGAGGGTTCTACAATGAGCAGTTCTTC. Its protein product is CASSQIAGGFYNEQFF.

V and J are TRBV6-6 and TRBJ2-1, with no clear D. The ends were cut back, 6 bases at V and 0 bases at J, with 15 bases in the middle. This CDR3 is built from 16 residues. CDR1 and CDR2 (germline): MNHNY, SVGAGI (reference sequence). CDR3 amino acids: CASRPNLRSSYNEQFF. As DNA, the CDR3 is TGTGCCAGCAGACCGAATCTAAGGAGCTCCTACAATGAGCAGTTCTTC.

The rearrangement joins TRBV5-1 to TRBJ2-7; 8 bases are a match to TRBD2. V shed 0 bases and J 5 bases; nucleotides not matched to a gene: 7. Per germline, CDR1 SGHRS and CDR2 YFSETQ. The CDR3 loop spans 15 amino acids. CDR3 sequence reads: CASSLGTSLLNEQYF. The CDR3 DNA reads as TGCGCCAGCAGCTTGGGGACTAGCCTACTTAACGAGCAGTACTTC.

The J gene is TRBJ2-3, the V gene TRBV27; no clear D. Germline V gene lookup returns CDR1 MNHEY and CDR2 SMNVEV (reference sequence). V lost 3 bases and J 3 bases, leaving 10 bases between the germline ends. This CDR3 has 14 residues. This CDR3 is CASSFFAYTDTQYF. DNA for the CDR3: TGTGCCAGCAGTTTCTTTGCATATACAGATACGCAGTATTTT.